This TCR beta chain comes out of a study of neurological immune-mediated disorders. The cDNA was generated through 5'RACE incorporating 10-nucleotide random UMIs. A single run covered 15-18 subjects with over 170 million TCR-beta sequences. TCRdb called the 5' RACE reads again in MiXCR, with one record for every CDR3 protein. Here the sample spans 75,000 to 85,000 distinct CDR3 sequences, 17% being singletons. This CDR3 is built from 14 residues. CDR1 and CDR2 from the germline V gene are SSHAT and FNYEAQ (reference sequence). V was shortened by 5 bases and J by 8 bases, with 15 bases between the two germline ends. The study built unsorted libraries from 2 million PBMCs kept at -80 C.

Sequenced material: PBMCs. The sequence derives from a woman aged 40 to 55 in good health. The chain links TRBV7-7 to TRBJ2-2; the D gene is possibly TRBD2 (5 bases). Here the CDR3 reads CASSPLTGKGELFF. As DNA, the CDR3 is TGTGCCAGCAGCCCCCTCACGGGGAAAGGGGAGCTGTTTTTT.